Shown below are 21 T cell receptor beta chains from a single sample sequenced in a study of blood T cell repertoires in COVID-19 (dated by TCRdb to 2020 to 2022). The method behind the library was the immunoSEQ multiplex PCR assay. The source is immuneACCESS, and TCRdb retained only in-frame sequences with V and J called. Part of the clones is not carried over; for the studies checked, unresolved V genes explain less than half of this, and the remainder is unexplained. Across this sample there are 200,000 to 250,000 clones, with approximately 90% seen only once. The ten largest clones represent about a tenth of the sample. Sequencing was done on a sample of PBMCs or T cells enriched from blood (not recorded which). The receptors come from a man aged 25-45 years who had recovered from COVID-19.

The chain joins TRBV19 to TRBJ2-1, with TRBD1 identical over 8 bases. CDR1 is LNHDA, CDR2 SQIVND, per germline (reference sequence). V shed 4 bases and J 0 bases; nucleotides not matched to a gene: 2. The CDR3 spans 15 residues. The CDR3 region is CASSTTGGSYNEQFF. CDR3 sequence (DNA): TGTGCCAGTAGTACCACAGGGGGCTCCTACAATGAGCAGTTCTTC.

The rearrangement uses TRBV9 and TRBJ1-6; the D gene is possibly TRBD1 (6 bases). The CDR3 covers 16 residues. Germline-derived CDR1 and CDR2 are SGDLS and YYNGEE. V shed 0 bases and J shed 9 bases, with 16 bases lying between them. This chain's CDR3 is CASSVDRVNGGSPLHF. In nucleotides, the CDR3 is TGTGCCAGCAGCGTAGACAGGGTCAACGGTGGTTCACCCCTCCACTTT.

This chain connects TRBV14 to TRBJ1-4; unclear D gene. V gave up 0 bases and J gave up 7 bases, with 12 bases separating them. The CDR3 contains 15 residues. Looked up from germline, CDR1 is SGHDN and CDR2 is FVKESK. CDR3 coding DNA: TGTGCCAGCAGCCAAGAATCCGGGATCGGTGAAAAACTGTTTTTT. This sequence encodes CASSQESGIGEKLFF. Full variable domain (rest looked up from reference TRBV14 and TRBJ1-4): EAGVTQFPSHSVIEKGQTVTLRCDPISGHDNLYWYRRVMGKEIKFLLHFVKESKQDESGMPNNRFLAERTGGTYSTLKVQPAELEDSGVYFCASSQESGIGEKLFFGSGTQLSVL.

This chain connects TRBV5-4 to TRBJ2-7; 9 bases agree with TRBD2. V trimming: 2 bases; J trimming: 2 bases; junction bases outside the gene matches: 8. The CDR3 runs 16 residues. Germline lookup yields CDR1 SGHNT and CDR2 YYREEE (reference sequence). CDR3 nucleotides: TGTGCCAGCAGCTTTGGGTTGGCGGGGGGGCCCTACGAGCAGTACTTC. It translates to CASSFGLAGGPYEQYF.

V is TRBV24-1 and J is TRBJ1-1; 10 nucleotides line up with TRBD1. Germline lookup yields CDR1 KGHDR and CDR2 SFDVKD. The length of the CDR3 is 15 residues. V trimming: 3 bases; J trimming: 10 bases; junction bases outside the gene matches: 10. CDR3 residues: CATSDAGQGFRRAFF. CDR3 sequence (DNA): TGTGCCACCAGTGATGCGGGACAGGGGTTTCGGCGAGCTTTCTTT.

The rearrangement joins TRBV19 to TRBJ2-7, with 8 bases that match TRBD1. With 5 bases clipped from V and 3 bases from J, the junction kept 6 bases outside the gene matches. The CDR3 sequence is 14 residues long. Germline-derived CDR1 and CDR2 are LNHDA and SQIVND (reference sequence). Written as DNA, the CDR3 is TGTGCCAGTAGTTCGCTCACAGGGGGCTACGAGCAGTACTTC. Amino acids: CASSSLTGGYEQYF. The variable domain in full, completed from reference TRBV19 and TRBJ2-7, reads DGGITQSPKYLFRKEGQNVTLSCEQNLNHDAMYWYRQDPGQGLRLIYYSQIVNDFQKGDIAEGYSVSREKKESFPLTVTSAQKNPTAFYLCASSSLTGGYEQYFGPGTRLTVT.

This clone was recorded only once. J is TRBJ2-6 and V is TRBV5-6; D is unclear. V was trimmed by 4 bases and J by 0 bases, leaving 8 bases between them. The germline gives CDR1 SGHDT, CDR2 YYEEEE. The CDR3 covers 15 residues. The CDR3 loop reads CASSPDNSGANVLTF. Here the CDR3 DNA reads TGTGCCAGCAGCCCAGACAACTCTGGGGCCAACGTCCTGACTTTC.

The chain recombines TRBV7-9 with TRBJ2-7; a weak D match, TRBD2 (6 bases). CDR1 is SEHNR, CDR2 FQNEAQ, per germline (reference sequence). The CDR3 runs 14 residues. The V and J ends lost 2 bases and 2 bases respectively, with 10 bases between them. The CDR3 DNA sequence: TGTGCCAGCAGCTTATTAGGCGGGACCTACGAGCAGTACTTC. It codes for CASSLLGGTYEQYF.

The chain joins TRBV5-1 to TRBJ2-7; TRBD2 agrees at 7 bases. The length of the CDR3 is 15 residues. Germline CDR1 reads SGHRS; CDR2 reads YFSETQ. Germline trimming cut 0 bases from V and 3 bases from J; bases unmatched to any gene: 6. CDR3 DNA: TGCGCCAGCAGCTTGGCCGGGGGGACTAACTACGAGCAGTACTTC. The encoded protein is CASSLAGGTNYEQYF.

The chain couples TRBV18 to TRBJ1-5, with D perhaps matching TRBD1 (6 bases). The V end lost 2 bases, the J end lost 1 base, and 9 bases lay between the germline ends. CDR1 KGHSH and CDR2 LQKENI come from the germline V gene. The CDR3 runs 15 residues. The DNA of the CDR3 is TGTGCCAGCTCACCAACTGGACAGAGCAATCAGCCCCAGCATTTT. This sequence encodes CASSPTGQSNQPQHF.

The CDR3 DNA is TGTGCCAGTAGTATATCGCCTAGCGCCGTCTACAATGAGCAGTTCTTC. Translating it yields CASSISPSAVYNEQFF. This sequence joins TRBV19 and TRBJ2-1; D may be TRBD2 (6 bases). CDR1 LNHDA and CDR2 SQIVND come from the germline V gene (reference sequence). The CDR3 sequence is 16 residues long. V was cut by 2 bases and J by 3 bases, with 14 bases left in between.

This sequence joins TRBV12-3 or TRBV12-4 and TRBJ1-2; D remains unclear. V lost 5 bases, J lost 6 bases, and 7 bases lay in between. This CDR3 has 11 residues. This CDR3 reads CASSHGDGYTF. DNA for the CDR3: TGTGCCAGCAGTCACGGTGATGGCTACACCTTC.

V is TRBV7-2 and J is TRBJ1-2; TRBD1 agrees at 8 bases. There are 14 residues in the CDR3. Germline V gives CDR1 SGHTA, CDR2 FQGNSA. V trimming: 6 bases; J trimming: 8 bases; junction bases outside the gene matches: 11. CDR3 DNA sequence: TGTGCCAGCAGGGCCGGACAGGGCTCTCGGGGCTACACCTTC. Its translation is CASRAGQGSRGYTF. The variable domain in full, completed from reference TRBV7-2 and TRBJ1-2, reads GAGVSQSPSNKVTEKGKDVELRCDPISGHTALYWYRQSLGQGLEFLIYFQGNSAPDKSGLPSDRFSAERTGGSVSTLTIQRTQQEDSAVYLCASRAGQGSRGYTFGSGTRLTVV.

As regards this clone: This specimen includes other DNA sequences encoding the same CDR3. The chain links TRBV30 to TRBJ1-3; no definite D call. CDR3 length: 13 amino acids. Germline CDR1 is GTSNPN and CDR2 is SVGIG (reference sequence). V lost 0 bases and J lost 3, with 6 bases in between. The DNA for the CDR3 is TGTGCCTGGAGTGTACAGAGTGGAAACACCATATATTTT. Translation gives CAWSVQSGNTIYF.

This clone has a single count. The chain couples TRBV4-2 to TRBJ2-7; D is unclear. The germline V gene encodes CDR1 LGHNA and CDR2 YNFKEQ. The CDR3 runs to 12 residues. V was clipped by 5 bases and J by 3 bases, with 8 bases between them. The CDR3 here is CASSSNSYEQYF. The CDR3 DNA reads TGTGCCAGCAGCTCAAACAGCTACGAGCAGTACTTC.

This chain joins TRBV3-1 (or the pseudogene TRBV3-2) and TRBJ2-7, with a weak D call TRBD2 (6 bases). Germline V gives CDR1 LGHDT, CDR2 YNNKEL (reference sequence). The V gene lost 4 bases and the J gene lost 0 bases, with 13 bases spanning the gap. This CDR3 has 15 amino acids. CDR3 coding DNA: TGTGCCAGCAGCCGTAGCGGAGCTCCCTCCTACGAGCAGTACTTC. Its protein is CASSRSGAPSYEQYF.

The chain links TRBV5-4 to TRBJ1-4; 7 bases line up with TRBD1. From germline, CDR1 is SGHNT and CDR2 YYREEE (reference sequence). The CDR3 has 13 amino acids. Trimming cost V 3 bases and J 7 bases; bases outside gene matches: 3. The CDR3 region is CASSSGQAEKLFF. The CDR3 DNA follows: TGTGCCAGCAGCTCCGGACAGGCTGAAAAACTGTTTTTT.

The rearrangement joins TRBV4-2 to TRBJ1-3; 10 nucleotides align to TRBD1. V lost 5 bases, J lost 4 bases, and 11 bases stayed unmatched. The germline gives CDR1 LGHNA, CDR2 YNFKEQ. The CDR3 length is 17 residues. The CDR3 region is CASSVRDRGYAGNTIYF. The CDR3 bases are TGTGCCAGCAGCGTTCGGGACAGGGGATATGCAGGAAACACCATATATTTT.

This chain connects TRBV6-5 to TRBJ2-2, with no clear D. V dropped 8 bases and J dropped 4 bases, with 11 bases sitting between them. The germline CDR1 and CDR2 sequences are MNHEY and SVGAGI. The CDR3 is 13 amino acids. The CDR3 reads CASGVVGTGELFF. The CDR3 DNA reads TGTGCCAGCGGAGTGGTGGGCACCGGGGAGCTGTTTTTT.

This clone was detected only a few times. The chain uses TRBV12-2 and TRBJ1-6; the DNA was not compared with TRBD1, the D call given in the table. TRBV12-2 is a documented pseudogene. The CDR3 length is 19 residues. Here the CDR3 DNA reads TGTGCAAGTCGCTTAGTGGCGGGACAGGGGGGAAGAAATAATTCACCCCTCCACTTT. Translated, it gives CASRLVAGQGGRNNSPLHF.

V is TRBV7-9 and J is TRBJ1-1; D unclear. Germline lookup yields CDR1 SEHNR and CDR2 FQNEAQ (reference sequence). Deletions cut 5 bases from V and 5 bases from J, with 6 bases between. The CDR3 runs to 11 residues. The CDR3: CASSELTEAFF. CDR3 nucleotides: TGTGCCAGCAGCGAACTTACTGAAGCTTTCTTT.